The 27 T cell receptor beta chains given below trace back to one sample, sequenced in a study of cytomegalovirus exposure and HLA in healthy donors. The PCR was carried out with 60 Vbeta primers and 13 Jbeta primers. The protocol was immunoSEQ multiplex PCR, while the TCRdb copy is restricted to in-frame clones and leaves out a portion. The data show over 150,000 clones, roughly three quarters seen once. Sequences were obtained from PBMCs. Receptors were obtained from a woman between 45 and 65 years old in good health and CMV-seropositive.

With regard to this clone: One end of the junction does not line up with germline, which may come from a read error. The rearrangement links TRBV7-8 to TRBJ2-2; 10 bases align to TRBD2. Germline values: CDR1 SGHVS, CDR2 FQNEAQ. The CDR3 has 14 amino acids. CDR3 residues: CASSLGRLAGVVIF. The DNA for the CDR3 is TGTGCCAGCAGCTTAGGCCGGCTAGCGGGAGTCGTGATTTTT.

The V call is TRBV18, the J call TRBJ1-4; TRBD1 agrees at 11 bases. The CDR3 extends over 14 amino acids. Germline lookup yields CDR1 KGHSH and CDR2 LQKENI. V lost 3 bases to trimming and J lost 8 bases; unmatched junction nucleotides: 2. The CDR3 DNA sequence: TGTGCCAGCTCACCGGGACAGGGGGGAGAAAAACTGTTTTTT. It yields the protein CASSPGQGGEKLFF. The whole variable domain, remainder taken from reference TRBV18 and TRBJ1-4, is NAGVMQNPRHLVRRRGQEARLRCSPMKGHSHVYWYRQLPEEGLKFMVYLQKENIIDESGMPKERFSAEFPKEGPSILRIQQVVRGDSAAYFCASSPGQGGEKLFFGSGTQLSVL.

The chain links TRBV9 to TRBJ2-1, with 9 positions matching TRBD2. With V trimmed by 3 bases and J by 8 bases, 9 bases remained unmatched. The CDR3 spans 15 residues. Germline CDR1 is SGDLS and CDR2 is YYNGEE. CDR3 sequence reads: CASSERAAGGYEQFF. Here the CDR3 DNA reads TGTGCCAGCAGCGAGCGTGCGGCGGGAGGGTATGAGCAGTTCTTC.

The chain carries TRBV11-2 and TRBJ2-7; tentative D call: TRBD1 (6 bases). The length of the CDR3 is 15 residues. CDR1 and CDR2 from the germline V gene are SGHAT and FQNNGV. Trimming removed 1 base from V and 3 bases from J, with 13 bases in between. The chain's CDR3 is CASSLGQGFVYEQYF. The CDR3 DNA is TGTGCCAGCAGCTTAGGGCAGGGGTTTGTCTACGAGCAGTACTTC.

The chain is built from TRBV4-3 and TRBJ2-1; 9 bases align to TRBD2. The germline gives CDR1 LGHNA, CDR2 YSLEER. Germline trimming cut 4 bases from V and 4 bases from J; bases unmatched to any gene: 8. The CDR3 totals 16 residues. CDR3 DNA: TGCGCCAGCAGCCTCGGGTCTAGCGGGGATTACAATGAGCAGTTCTTC. Its protein product is CASSLGSSGDYNEQFF.

The rearrangement links TRBV28 to TRBJ2-7, with 9 bases fitting TRBD2. Unmatched junction bases numbered 9, after V lost 4 bases and J lost 5 bases. There are 15 residues in the CDR3. The germline V gene encodes CDR1 MDHEN and CDR2 SYDVKM. The CDR3 loop is CASSSPASGNHEQYF. In DNA, the CDR3 is TGTGCCAGCAGTTCCCCCGCTAGCGGGAACCACGAGCAGTACTTC.

The chain couples TRBV7-3 to TRBJ2-1; TRBD2 aligns across 7 bases. From germline, CDR1 is SGHTA and CDR2 FQGTGA. The J segment lost 8 bases and the V segment lost 3 bases, leaving 4 bases of the junction unmatched. The CDR3 is made up of 13 amino acids. The CDR3 DNA reads TGTGCCAGCAGCTTCGCGGGAGAGTATGAGCAGTTCTTC. Residues: CASSFAGEYEQFF.

The gene calls are TRBV9 and TRBJ1-2, with 9 bases identical to TRBD1. CDR3 length: 14 residues. With 7 bases clipped from V and 8 bases from J, the junction kept 12 bases outside the gene matches. CDR1 and CDR2 from the germline V gene are SGDLS and YYNGEE. In nucleotides, the CDR3 is TGTGCCAGCTCAACCAGCGGACAGGGGAGCGGCTACACCTTC. Its translation: CASSTSGQGSGYTF.

This clone appeared a single time. This rearrangement joins TRBV15 to TRBJ2-7; 7 bases are a match to TRBD2. J gave up 0 bases and V 4 bases, and 12 bases lay outside the gene matches. Germline lookup yields CDR1 LNHNV and CDR2 YYDKDF (reference sequence). This CDR3 comprises 17 residues. In DNA, the CDR3 is TGTGCCACCAGCACCGTCGCCACTAGCGCTCCCTCCTACGAGCAGTACTTC. Amino acids: CATSTVATSAPSYEQYF.

The V gene is TRBV6-6, the J gene TRBJ1-2; D might be TRBD1 (6 bases). Trimming took off 7 bases at V and 5 bases at J, with 14 bases between the two ends. CDR1 is MNHNY, CDR2 SVGAGI, per germline (reference sequence). The CDR3 length is 13 residues. The CDR3 DNA is TGTGCCAGCACCTTACAGGGTTCATATGGCTACACCTTC. The encoded protein is CASTLQGSYGYTF.

With respect to this clone: Different DNA sequences within this sample yield the same CDR3. The V and J genes are TRBV4-1 and TRBJ2-1; 7 nucleotides line up with TRBD2. The length of the CDR3 is 18 residues. Losses at the gene ends were 2 bases for V and 0 bases for J; bases not matched to a gene: 10. Germline lookup yields CDR1 MGHRA and CDR2 YSYEKL. Written as DNA, the CDR3 is TGCGCCAGCAGCCAACCTAGCGGAGGGGAAACCTCCTACAATGAGCAGTTCTTC. This codes for CASSQPSGGETSYNEQFF.

The V call is TRBV7-3, the J call TRBJ2-3; 11 bases are a match to TRBD2. This CDR3 has 15 residues. After removal of 5 bases from V and 5 bases from J, the junction contained 6 bases not matched to a gene. CDR1 SGHTA and CDR2 FQGTGA come from the germline V gene. The CDR3 DNA follows: TGTGCCAGCAGCCGCACTAGCGGGAGTTTAGATACGCAGTATTTT. This gives the protein CASSRTSGSLDTQYF.

The chain joins TRBV27 to TRBJ1-1, with D perhaps matching TRBD1 (6 bases). This CDR3 region has 15 residues. V was pared by 7 bases and J by 6 bases, with 21 bases between. Germline loops: CDR1 MNHEY, CDR2 SMNVEV (reference sequence). CDR3 sequence: CASNRAGAAKPEAFF. The DNA of the CDR3 is TGTGCCAGCAATCGGGCAGGGGCGGCGAAACCTGAAGCTTTCTTT.

This chain links TRBV28 with TRBJ1-2; weak D call: TRBD1 (6 bases). The CDR3 is made up of 13 amino acids. The germline V gene encodes CDR1 MDHEN and CDR2 SYDVKM. V lost 5 bases and J lost 5, with 12 bases in between. The CDR3 nucleotides are TGTGCCAGCAGTAGGACAGCTATTTATGGCTACACCTTC. This gives the protein CASSRTAIYGYTF.

This chain uses TRBV28 with TRBJ2-1; D is perhaps TRBD2 (5 bases). Germline CDR1 and CDR2: MDHEN and SYDVKM. CDR3 length: 13 residues. With 10 bases removed from V and 7 bases from J, the gap between germline ends came to 17 bases. For the CDR3, the DNA is TGTGCCACCCTACTAGTTTCCCCAAATGAGCAGTTCTTC. The encoded protein is CATLLVSPNEQFF.

J is TRBJ2-7 and V is TRBV6-5, with a weak D call TRBD1 (5 bases). The germline V gene has CDR1 MNHEY and CDR2 SVGAGI. The CDR3 contains 11 residues. V was clipped by 5 bases and J by 5 bases, with 7 bases between them. CDR3 region: CASSTGNEQYF. CDR3 coding DNA: TGTGCCAGCAGTACAGGAAACGAGCAGTACTTC.

The chain has TRBV5-4 and TRBJ2-3; TRBD2 is a possible D gene (5 bases). Germline V gene data show CDR1 as SGHNT and CDR2 as YYREEE (reference sequence). Trimming pared 0 bases from V and 0 bases from J, leaving 8 bases between. The CDR3 consists of 15 residues. The CDR3, as DNA: TGTGCCAGCAGCTTGGATTCGGGGAGCACAGATACGCAGTATTTT. Its translation: CASSLDSGSTDTQYF.

The chain has TRBV2 and TRBJ1-2; 10 bases fit TRBD1. Germline V gene lookup returns CDR1 SNHLY and CDR2 FYNNEI. V lost 6 bases, J lost 6 bases, and 7 bases stayed unmatched. CDR3 length equals 14 residues. CDR3 loop: CASSRQGAGNGYTF. Here the CDR3 DNA reads TGTGCCAGCAGCCGACAGGGGGCGGGTAATGGCTACACCTTC. The whole variable domain, filled in from reference TRBV2 and TRBJ1-2, reads EPEVTQTPSHQVTQMGQEVILRCVPISNHLYFYWYRQILGQKVEFLVSFYNNEISEKSEIFDDQFSVERPDGSNFTLKIRSTKLEDSAMYFCASSRQGAGNGYTFGSGTRLTVV.

This rearrangement joins TRBV28 to TRBJ1-6; D remains unclear. V lost 5 bases, J lost 5 bases, and 16 bases lay in between. Germline V lookup: CDR1 MDHEN, CDR2 SYDVKM. The CDR3 is 16 amino acids. CDR3 nucleotide sequence: TGTGCCAGCAGTCCCGCCGGGTCGTCTGATAATTCACCCCTCCACTTT. It specifies CASSPAGSSDNSPLHF.

The DNA for the CDR3 is TGCAGCGGGACTGATTCGGACGAGCAGTACTTC. Translated, it gives CSGTDSDEQYF. The rearrangement uses TRBV29-1 and TRBJ2-7, with TRBD2 as a possible D gene (5 bases). This CDR3 is built from 11 residues. Trimming stripped 7 bases from V and 5 bases from J, with 12 bases between. Germline lookup yields CDR1 SQVTM and CDR2 ANQGSEA.

The rearrangement links TRBV9 to TRBJ1-2; TRBD1 might be the D (5 bases). V lost 0 bases and J lost 7, with 10 bases in between. The CDR3 is made up of 13 amino acids. Germline loops: CDR1 SGDLS, CDR2 YYNGEE. As DNA, the CDR3 is TGTGCCAGCAGCGTAGGACAGCGGGCTGGCTACACCTTC. Amino acid sequence: CASSVGQRAGYTF.

The chain carries TRBV19 and TRBJ2-2; D not certain. V lost 7 bases, J lost 3 bases, and 9 bases lay in between. The CDR3 is made up of 13 amino acids. Germline V gives CDR1 LNHDA, CDR2 SQIVND (reference sequence). The CDR3 bases are TGTGCCAGTATGGCGGCCTACACCGGGGAGCTGTTTTTT. It specifies CASMAAYTGELFF.

The J gene is TRBJ1-2, the V gene TRBV4-2, with a possible D match to TRBD1 (5 bases). The germline CDR1 and CDR2 sequences are LGHNA and YNFKEQ. The CDR3 runs 14 residues. V was clipped by 0 bases and J by 4 bases, with 9 bases between them. The CDR3, as DNA: TGTGCCAGCAGCCAAGAGGTCGGGGGCTATGGCTACACCTTC. Its protein is CASSQEVGGYGYTF.

The chain has TRBV5-4 and TRBJ2-1, with D possibly TRBD1 on 5 matching bases. The CDR3 extends over 16 amino acids. Per germline, CDR1 SGHNT and CDR2 YYREEE (reference sequence). V dropped 0 bases and J dropped 7 bases, with 17 bases sitting between them. CDR3 coding DNA: TGTGCCAGCAGCTTGGGGGGCTCCCGCGTGACGAATGAGCAGTTCTTC. This gives the protein CASSLGGSRVTNEQFF.

The V gene is TRBV19, the J gene TRBJ2-4; possible D gene TRBD1, 5 bases. The CDR3 is 15 residues long. Trimming took off 0 bases at V and 6 bases at J, with 12 bases between the two ends. Germline values: CDR1 LNHDA, CDR2 SQIVND (reference sequence). The CDR3 here is CASSIDKGILNIQYF. Written as DNA, the CDR3 is TGTGCCAGTAGTATAGATAAGGGGATCTTAAACATTCAGTACTTC.

The gene calls are TRBV27 and TRBJ1-2; TRBD1 might be the D (6 bases). V lost 10 bases, J lost 4 bases, and 19 bases lay in between. The CDR3 has 14 residues. The germline V gene has CDR1 MNHEY and CDR2 SMNVEV (reference sequence). CDR3 sequence (DNA): TGTGCCACCAAACTAGTAGGGGGACCCTATGGCTACACCTTC. Its protein product is CATKLVGGPYGYTF.

The chain uses TRBV5-4 and TRBJ2-3; 12 bases match TRBD2. CDR3 size: 13 residues. The V gene's germline CDR1 is SGHNT and CDR2 YYREEE (reference sequence). The V segment lost 4 bases and the J segment 11 bases; nucleotides outside the gene matches: 5. CDR3 sequence reads: CASSPSTSGGQYF. The CDR3 DNA is TGTGCCAGCAGCCCTTCGACTAGCGGGGGGCAGTATTTT. Full variable domain (outside the CDR3, taken from reference TRBV5-4 and TRBJ2-3): ETGVTQSPTHLIKTRGQQVTLRCSSQSGHNTVSWYQQALGQGPQFIFQYYREEENGRGNFPPRFSGLQFPNYSSELNVNALELDDSALYLCASSPSTSGGQYFGPGTRLTVL.